These T cell receptor beta chains were read from a single sample in a study of regulatory T cells in long-lasting Graves disease. TCRdb used MiXCR to reprocess the multiplex PCR reads, holding one entry per CDR3 protein. The sample lists over 500,000 distinct CDR3 sequences, roughly 15% occurring once. These data are also associated with another study on T cells in Graves' hyperthyroidism and ophthalmopathy.

Sequenced here: peripheral blood mononuclear cells (PBMCs), sampled at new diagnosis, from a patient treated with antithyroid drugs. The receptors were sampled from a woman between 25 and 40 years old with Graves disease. Both conserved end residues are part of each CDR3. The order of the fields is D gene, clone size, V gene, J gene, CDR3 DNA, CDR3 protein. D genes are given only for firm matches. Expanded clones are given a class, and other clones once, few, many or no size at all.

>TRBD1|few|TRBV7-2|TRBJ1-4
TGTGCCAGCAGCTCCCGGGACAGGAATGAAAAACTGTTTTTT
CASSSRDRNEKLFF
>TRBD2|NA|TRBV3-1|TRBJ2-7
TGCGCCAGCAGCCAATTGCCTAGCGGGAGGATGATCTCCTACGAGCAGTACTTC
CASSQLPSGRMISYEQYF
>NA|many|TRBV28|TRBJ2-7
TGTGCCAGCAGCGAGGGCCGGTACGAGCAGTACTTC
CASSEGRYEQYF
>NA|few|TRBV13|TRBJ2-6
TGTGCCAGCACCCTGGGCTCCTCTGGGGCCAACGTCCTGACTTTC
CASTLGSSGANVLTF
>NA|NA|TRBV7-9|TRBJ2-6
TGTGCCAGCAGCTCTACCAGCGCTGAGAAAGGGGTCTCTTCTGGGGCCAACGTCCTGACTTTC
CASSSTSAEKGVSSGANVLTF
>TRBD1|many|TRBV28|TRBJ1-5
TGTGCCAGCAGTCCCCCGGGACAGGTCATGCAGCCCCAGCATTTT
CASSPPGQVMQPQHF
>NA|NA|TRBV5-1|TRBJ2-1
TGCGCCAGCAGCTTTCAACCCCTCAATGAGCAGTTCTTC
CASSFQPLNEQFF
>TRBD2|NA|TRBV20-1|TRBJ2-7
TGCAGTGCGGATAGCGGGAGAGCCCACGAGCAGTACTTC
CSADSGRAHEQYF
>TRBD1|many|TRBV6-1|TRBJ2-1
TGTGCCAGCAGAGGGGAAGGGACAGGGGAAAAGGCGCAGTTCTTC
CASRGEGTGEKAQFF
>NA|NA|TRBV29-1|TRBJ1-2
TGCAGCGTTTGGGGGGATCACGGCTACACCTTC
CSVWGDHGYTF
>TRBD1|NA|TRBV2|TRBJ1-2
TGTGCCAGCACAACCCCGGACAGGACCAACTATGGCTACACCTTC
CASTTPDRTNYGYTF
>NA|many|TRBV28|TRBJ1-1
TGTGCCAGCAGTTTGGAGTCGGAGAGAGGGAACACTGAAGCTTTCTTT
CASSLESERGNTEAFF
>TRBD2|many|TRBV28|TRBJ2-3
TGTGCCGCGGGACGCTGGCGGGAGGGCACAGATACGCAGTATTTT
CAAGRWREGTDTQYF
>NA|many|TRBV7-9|TRBJ1-2
TGTGCCAGCAGCACCCCCGGGACCAACTATGGCTACACCTTC
CASSTPGTNYGYTF
>NA|many|TRBV7-9|TRBJ1-1
TGTGCCAGCAGCTTATCCGGTATCGGACTCTGGGGCCAGGCTTTCTTT
CASSLSGIGLWGQAFF
>TRBD1|many|TRBV6-1|TRBJ1-2
TGTGCCAGCAGTACCGGGACAGGGATTTTCGCTGGCTACACCTTC
CASSTGTGIFAGYTF
>TRBD1|many|TRBV27|TRBJ2-3
TGTGCCAGCAGTCAATGGACAGGGGGGAGGGATACGCAGTATTTT
CASSQWTGGRDTQYF
>NA|NA|TRBV6-2/TRBV6-3|TRBJ2-7
TGTGCCAGCAGTTTTCAGTCGGGGGAGCAGTACTTC
CASSFQSGEQYF
>TRBD1|few|TRBV7-9|TRBJ2-1
TGTGCCAGCAGCGTAACCGGGACAGGGGACCTCAATGAGCAGTTCTTC
CASSVTGTGDLNEQFF
>NA|few|TRBV4-1|TRBJ2-3
TGCGCCAGCAGCCAAGATTGGGCAGGCGGACACACAGATACGCAGTATTTT
CASSQDWAGGHTDTQYF
>NA|few|TRBV6-2/TRBV6-3|TRBJ2-3
TGTGCCAGCAGTAATTACCTTCAGGGGCCTAGCACAGATACGCAGTATTTT
CASSNYLQGPSTDTQYF
>NA|NA|TRBV7-3|TRBJ2-3
TGTGCCAGCAGCCTACACTTCACAGATACGCAGTATTTT
CASSLHFTDTQYF
>TRBD1|few|TRBV7-3|TRBJ2-7
TGTGCCAGCAGCCACCGGGACAGCCGCTACGAGCAGTACTTC
CASSHRDSRYEQYF
>TRBD1|NA|TRBV20-1|TRBJ1-1
TGCAGTGCTAGAGACGCAGGGGGCCGGGTAGACACTGAAGCTTTCTTT
CSARDAGGRVDTEAFF